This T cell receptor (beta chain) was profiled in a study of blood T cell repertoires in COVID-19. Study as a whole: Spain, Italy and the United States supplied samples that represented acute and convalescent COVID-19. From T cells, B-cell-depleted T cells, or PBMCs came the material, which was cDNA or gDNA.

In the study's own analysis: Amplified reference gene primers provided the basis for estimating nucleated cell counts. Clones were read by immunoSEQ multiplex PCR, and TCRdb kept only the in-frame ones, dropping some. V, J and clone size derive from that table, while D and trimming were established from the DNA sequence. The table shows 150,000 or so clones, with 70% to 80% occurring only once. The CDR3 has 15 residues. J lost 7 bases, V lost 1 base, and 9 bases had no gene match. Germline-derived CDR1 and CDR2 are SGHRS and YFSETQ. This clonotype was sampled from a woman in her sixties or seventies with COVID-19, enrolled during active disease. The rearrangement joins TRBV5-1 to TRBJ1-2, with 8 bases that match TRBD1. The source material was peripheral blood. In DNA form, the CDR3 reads TGCGCCAGCAGCTTGAGTTCAGGGGGCGCCGCTGGCTACACCTTC. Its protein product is CASSLSSGGAAGYTF.